The following is a TCR beta chain sequence with its context. No antigen is known for it. No much larger clone is present one base from it, and per-base qualities are unavailable. The CDR3, cysteine through phenylalanine, is 14 amino acids long. Left in the record is the CDR3 DNA by itself, 42 bases read in frame from the first base. The junction shows trimming of 6 bases on V and 4 bases on J, and the gene matches do not reach 8 bases of it. The germline V gene provides CDR1 SNHLY and CDR2 FYNNEI. The data originate from a study of shared clonotypes between healthy human individuals (dated by TCRdb to about 2020). A note on the overall study: Three men and a couple of women, aged 18 to 49 years, made up the cohort. For each donor, CD4 naive and CD4 memory were each run on three plates, CD8 naive on two plates, and CD8 memory on one plate. The study deeply sequenced blood TCR repertoires of about 5 healthy adults to estimate repertoire size and the extent of clonotype sharing between individuals. To increase sequencing depth and limit assay-specific biases, different laboratories used diverse techniques to prepare libraries and sequence TCR repertoires. Each donor's leukapheresis produced roughly between roughly 0.85 and 10 billion PBMCs. General conclusions and limits of the study: The genetic and exposure-history diversity represented was limited by the small number of donors. Sharing across a few donors was observed for 5% to 6.5% of naive CD4, over 3% of naive CD8, over 2% of memory CD4, and roughly 0.43% of memory CD8 clonotypes. Higher generation probabilities were observed for clonotypes shared by all four sorted-subset donors than for non-shared clonotypes. Larger estimated clonotype richness was generally found for naive subsets than for memory subsets. Incomplete sequencing was indicated by rarefaction of sorted-subset datasets, despite the large sequencing depth. Based on pairwise subsampling, the degree of clonotype sharing among donors was expected to be affected by sequencing depth. Sampling was restricted to blood, and TCR repertoires in tissues likely differ from the TCR repertoires found in blood.

TCR CDR3 regions were amplified from genomic DNA by multiplex PCR using the deep immunoSEQ assay. Extracted genomic DNA from each cell subset was spread evenly across all wells of several immunoSEQ 96-well plates, with each plate serving as a replicate. For sorted subsets, each replicate PCR was loaded with 200 ng genomic DNA, equivalent to roughly 30,000 T cell genomes. The purified libraries were quantified using a Qubit 3.0 fluorometer, sized with a Bioanalyzer 2100, and then quantified again using the KAPA Library Quantification kit. Each immunoSEQ 96-well plate was sequenced on its own single-read 150-cycle Illumina NextSeq 550 flow cell. From the authors' description of their analysis: Because the immunoSEQ output held only junctional sequences and lacked quality scores, the filtering could not match the filtering applied to full-length reads. Sequences were annotated with PyIR, a Python wrapper for IgBLAST v1.9, using IMGT germline references to assign V/J genes and CDR3. Reads with weak V/J assignments (E-value above 1e-6), missing CDR3, stop codons, out-of-frame junctions, or ambiguous translated residues were removed. V3J clonotypes were defined as sequences sharing the same inferred V gene, J gene, and CDR3 amino acid sequence. Percentage overlap between repertoires was computed as shared unique clonotypes divided by the size of the smaller repertoire. RTK rarefaction, the Chao1 estimator, and Recon v2.1 estimates of unobserved clonotypes were used to assess repertoire richness. OLGA was used to compute generation probabilities for all TCRbeta clonotypes that the gDNA method yielded from a few donors. TCRdb mirrors the immuneACCESS table, restricted to in-frame sequences. Some clones are absent from its copies; in checked studies, under half trace to an unresolved V gene, and the reason for the others is unknown. D and trimming come from the DNA, and the V and J calls and clone size come from that table. For this sample there are some 2,000,000 clones; approximately 94% appear just once. Of the sample, 0.1% to 0.15% falls within the top ten clones.

Donors were healthy HIV-negative adults with no recently reported acute infections or vaccinations. All donors were Caucasian adults living in Nashville, Tennessee, USA. Magnetic negative selection was used to enrich CD4+ T cells, after which naive cells were positively selected on CD45RA and the negative fraction became the memory subset. Blood was obtained by leukapheresis, after which PBMCs were separated by Ficoll-Histopaque density gradient centrifugation and cryopreserved in liquid nitrogen vapor phase. Purity and quantity of every magnetically sorted T cell population were checked by analytical flow cytometry. Genomic DNA was isolated from each sorted fraction and quantified by UV absorbance on a Nanodrop 2000c.

This receptor chain uses TRBV2 and TRBJ1-1; 7 bases in the middle match TRBD1. The TCR sequence derives from a young man in good health. The specimen sequenced was naive CD4+ T cells sorted from blood. Read against the paper, the sample's cell subset or site label means: CD45RA+ positively selected. The CDR3 region reads CASSGEGAGTEAFF. DNA sequence: TGTGCCAGCAGCGGGGAGGGGGCCGGCACTGAAGCTTTCTTT.